The 29 T cell receptor beta chains given below trace back to one sample, sequenced in a study of T cells in Graves' hyperthyroidism and ophthalmopathy. RNA transcripts gave rise to amplified TCR beta CDR3 regions. Initially, a first-round RT-PCR of the TCR CDR3 employed the HTBI primer set. TCRdb reanalysed the multiplex PCR reads using MiXCR and keeps one entry per CDR3 protein. Among 500,000 to 750,000 distinct CDR3 sequences listed, about 14% were seen once. Sample: blood. Every receptor here comes from a woman between 18 and 29 years old with Graves' ophthalmopathy.

This clonotype was recorded a few times. The V gene is TRBV7-9, the J gene TRBJ2-3; D tentatively fits TRBD1 or TRBD2 (5 bases each). This CDR3 has 15 amino acids. Germline V CDR1 and CDR2: SEHNR, FQNEAQ (reference sequence). Trimming removed 3 bases from V and 5 bases from J, with 15 bases in between. The CDR3 coding sequence is TGTGCCAGCAGCTTTCTGGGCAGGGCGGGAGATACGCAGTATTTT. Translated, it gives CASSFLGRAGDTQYF.

In this sample, this clonotype turned up many times. This chain links TRBV28 with TRBJ2-7; D is unclear. Germline V lookup: CDR1 MDHEN, CDR2 SYDVKM. V shed 5 bases and J shed 0 bases, with 8 bases lying between them. This CDR3 is 13 amino acids long. This CDR3 reads CASSNRSSYEQYF. For the CDR3, the DNA is TGTGCCAGCAGTAACCGGAGCTCCTACGAGCAGTACTTC.

Many counts were recorded for this clonotype. The CDR3 nucleotides read TGTGCCACCAGTGACTCCGTGACTAGTCTCAGAACAGATACGCAGTATTTT. Protein sequence: CATSDSVTSLRTDTQYF. The V call is TRBV24-1, the J call TRBJ2-3, with D perhaps matching TRBD2 (6 bases). Per germline, CDR1 KGHDR and CDR2 SFDVKD. The germline V and J ends were trimmed by 4 bases and 3 bases, with 19 bases remaining between them. The CDR3 has 17 amino acids.

In its sample, this clonotype was seen many times. The chain combines TRBV6-2 or TRBV6-3 with TRBJ1-1; D might be TRBD1 (6 bases). Trimming stripped 10 bases from V and 2 bases from J, with 14 bases between. Germline V CDR1 and CDR2: MNHEY, SVGEGT. CDR3 size: 13 residues. The CDR3 sequence is CAIKRGANTEAFF. The CDR3 DNA reads as TGTGCCATCAAACGGGGGGCAAACACTGAAGCTTTCTTT.

The chain couples TRBV24-1 to TRBJ2-2, with D unresolved. V lost 9 bases and J 5 bases, leaving 12 bases between the germline ends. Germline CDR1 KGHDR, CDR2 SFDVKD. This CDR3 contains 13 residues. The CDR3: CATRHPSTGELFF. The CDR3 DNA follows: TGTGCCACCCGACACCCAAGTACCGGGGAGCTGTTTTTT.

In its sample, this clonotype was seen many times. The chain joins TRBV12-3 or TRBV12-4 to TRBJ1-2; 9 nucleotides line up with TRBD1. V was pared by 7 bases and J by 1 base, with 7 bases of the junction left unmatched. This CDR3 is 15 amino acids long. The CDR3, as DNA: TGTGCCAGCATCCCCCGGACAGGGGATAACTATGGCTACACCTTC. Protein product: CASIPRTGDNYGYTF.

In its sample, this clonotype was seen many times. The gene calls are TRBV20-1 and TRBJ2-1; D possibly uses TRBD1 or TRBD2 (5 bases each). V shed 7 bases and J shed 8 bases, with 18 bases lying between them. The V gene's germline CDR1 is DFQATT and CDR2 SNEGSKA (reference sequence). The CDR3 loop spans 13 amino acids. CDR3 protein: CSVNSGRAYEQFF. CDR3 nucleotide sequence: TGCAGTGTTAACTCGGGACGCGCGTATGAGCAGTTCTTC.

This clonotype was recorded many times. CDR3 amino acids: CASSEVGDNEQFF. CDR3 sequence (DNA): TGTGCCAGCAGTGAAGTAGGGGACAATGAGCAGTTCTTC. This chain joins TRBV2 and TRBJ2-1, with D possibly matching TRBD1 (5 bases). This CDR3 has 13 amino acids. Germline CDR1 and CDR2: SNHLY and FYNNEI. Trimming shortened V by 1 base and J by 5 bases, and 6 bases separated the two germline ends. The variable domain in full, with the rest retrieved from reference TRBV2 and TRBJ2-1, is EPEVTQTPSHQVTQMGQEVILRCVPISNHLYFYWYRQILGQKVEFLVSFYNNEISEKSEIFDDQFSVERPDGSNFTLKIRSTKLEDSAMYFCASSEVGDNEQFFGPGTRLTVL.

This clonotype was detected ten times or more. The chain is built from TRBV30 and TRBJ1-1; D not resolved. V lost 4 bases to trimming and J lost 13 bases, with 16 bases between them. Germline V lookup: CDR1 GTSNPN, CDR2 SVGIG (reference sequence). This CDR3 region has 11 residues. The CDR3 sequence is CAWNTPGMGFF. The CDR3 region has the DNA TGTGCCTGGAATACTCCCGGGATGGGTTTCTTT.

This clonotype was seen at least ten times. V and J are TRBV11-1 and TRBJ1-6; D unresolved. V lost 3 bases, J lost 5 bases, and 5 bases lay in between. Germline V gives CDR1 SGHAT, CDR2 FQDESV (reference sequence). The CDR3 has 13 amino acids. CDR3 DNA: TGTGCCAGCAGCTTGAGAGATAATTCACCCCTCCACTTT. It is translated as CASSLRDNSPLHF.

This clonotype was counted only a few times. The chain recombines TRBV4-3 with TRBJ1-5, with 8 nucleotides matching TRBD1. The CDR3 is 18 residues long. V lost 0 bases and J lost 2; bases outside the gene matches: 9. Germline V gene sequence: CDR1 LGHNA, CDR2 YSLEER. The CDR3 DNA sequence: TGCGCCAGCAGCCAAGATTACCAGGGGGCTAAGGGCAATCAGCCCCAGCATTTT. This gives the protein CASSQDYQGAKGNQPQHF.

In this sample, this clonotype turned up many times. The rearrangement links TRBV6-1 to TRBJ1-1; D remains ambiguous. V was clipped by 5 bases and J by 2 bases, with 9 bases between them. The CDR3 runs to 13 residues. Germline CDR1 MNHNS, CDR2 SASEGT. CDR3 sequence reads: CASSPNSNTEAFF. CDR3 in DNA: TGTGCCAGCAGTCCCAACAGCAACACTGAAGCTTTCTTT.

This clonotype was counted many times. This chain uses TRBV9 with TRBJ2-7; D gene ambiguous. V was trimmed by 3 bases and J by 3 bases, leaving 7 bases between them. CDR3 length equals 12 residues. Per the germline V gene, CDR1 is SGDLS and CDR2 is YYNGEE. The CDR3: CASSANGYEQYF. CDR3 nucleotides: TGTGCCAGCAGCGCCAATGGCTACGAGCAGTACTTC. The whole variable domain, filled in from reference TRBV9 and TRBJ2-7, reads DSGVTQTPKHLITATGQRVTLRCSPRSGDLSVYWYQQSLDQGLQFLIQYYNGEERAKGNILERFSAQQFPDLHSELNLSSLELGDSALYFCASSANGYEQYFGPGTRLTVT.

Only a few counts were recorded for this clonotype. The rearrangement uses TRBV20-1 and TRBJ2-5, with 7 bases lining up with TRBD1. There are 17 residues in the CDR3. The V gene end was trimmed by 2 bases and the J gene end by 2 bases; junction bases not matched to a gene: 14. CDR1 is DFQATT and CDR2 is SNEGSKA in the germline V gene (reference sequence). Here the CDR3 reads CSARRQGLGVEQETQYF. For the CDR3, the DNA is TGCAGTGCTAGAAGACAGGGTTTAGGAGTGGAACAAGAGACCCAGTACTTC.

The chain couples TRBV7-2 to TRBJ2-5; 13 nucleotides agree with TRBD2. CDR1 and CDR2 from the germline V gene are SGHTA and FQGNSA. The CDR3 has 17 residues. Losses at the gene ends were 1 base for V and 1 base for J; bases not matched to a gene: 3. CDR3 nucleotides: TGTGCCAGCAGCTTAGTACGACTAGCGGGAGGCCAAGAGACCCAGTACTTC. It encodes CASSLVRLAGGQETQYF.

CDR3 DNA: TGTGCCAGCAGCCTTCAGGGTTTAACCCGAGAGACCCAGTACTTC. Residues: CASSLQGLTRETQYF. The J gene is TRBJ2-5, the V gene TRBV11-2, with D perhaps TRBD1 (5 bases). The CDR3 is made up of 15 amino acids. In germline, CDR1 is SGHAT, CDR2 FQNNGV. Trimming stripped 5 bases from V and 4 bases from J, with 17 bases between.

Comment on this clonotype: Because the CDR3 is missing its conserved closing phenylalanine or tryptophan, this is likely a read error. The chain recombines TRBV12-3 or TRBV12-4 with TRBJ2-1; D not resolved. CDR3 length: 16 amino acids. The V gene lost 3 bases and the J gene lost 5 bases, with 17 bases spanning the gap. The CDR3 spells CASSLLDGRSDNEQFL. The CDR3 DNA is TGTGCCAGCAGTTTGCTCGACGGACGGAGCGACAATGAGCAGTTCCTC.

This clonotype was detected many times. The chain carries TRBV11-2 and TRBJ2-5; 9 bases map to TRBD2. The CDR3 extends over 15 amino acids. The V segment lost 3 bases and the J segment 2 bases; nucleotides outside the gene matches: 4. Germline V gene data show CDR1 as SGHAT and CDR2 as FQNNGV. The CDR3 region is CASSFRLAEQETQYF. The CDR3 DNA reads as TGTGCCAGCAGCTTCAGACTAGCGGAACAAGAGACCCAGTACTTC.

This clonotype came up many times. The chain combines TRBV12-3 or TRBV12-4 with TRBJ1-4, with D perhaps TRBD1 (5 bases). The V end was cut by 7 bases, the J end by 8 bases, with 14 bases between. This CDR3 region has 13 residues. The DNA for the CDR3 is TGTGCCAGCACCGCGGGGCTGGGCGAAAAACTGTTTTTT. Translating it yields CASTAGLGEKLFF.

The V gene is TRBV11-3, the J gene TRBJ2-5; no definite D call. The germline gives CDR1 SGHNT, CDR2 YENEEA. The CDR3 extends over 15 amino acids. Trimming removed 4 bases at V and 3 bases at J, with 15 bases between. The CDR3 DNA follows: TGTGCCAGCAGCTCAATTACTTACTCGAAAGAGACCCAGTACTTC. This encodes CASSSITYSKETQYF. Looking up the rest from reference TRBV11-3 and TRBJ2-5 gives the full variable domain: EAGVVQSPRYKIIEKKQPVAFWCNPISGHNTLYWYLQNLGQGPELLIRYENEEAVDDSQLPKDRFSAERLKGVDSTLKIQPAELGDSAVYLCASSSITYSKETQYFGPGTRLLVL.

The V call is TRBV7-2, the J call TRBJ2-1; 10 bases are a match to TRBD2. Germline CDR1 and CDR2: SGHTA and FQGNSA. The V and J ends lost 1 base and 0 bases, in that order; junction bases with no gene match: 3. The CDR3 totals 17 residues. DNA for the CDR3: TGTGCCAGCAGCTTAGTAGCTAGCGGGGGCTCCTACAATGAGCAGTTCTTC. Protein: CASSLVASGGSYNEQFF.

This clonotype was detected a few times. J is TRBJ2-7 and V is TRBV6-2 or TRBV6-3, with 10 bases aligning to TRBD2. The CDR3 extends over 16 amino acids. The germline V gene has CDR1 MNHEY and CDR2 SVGEGT. V lost 6 bases, J lost 1 base, and 9 bases stayed unmatched. In DNA form, the CDR3 reads TGTGCCAGCAGCAAAACTAGCGGGATATTATCCTACGAGCAGTACTTC. Translation: CASSKTSGILSYEQYF.

This clonotype was detected ten times or more. J is TRBJ1-2 and V is TRBV6-1; 8 positions agree with TRBD1. The CDR3 length is 13 residues. J lost 4 bases, V lost 8 bases, and 6 bases had no gene match. Looked up from germline, CDR1 is MNHNS and CDR2 is SASEGT. CDR3 region: CASLTGVTYGYTF. CDR3 nucleotides: TGTGCCAGCCTGACAGGGGTGACCTATGGCTACACCTTC.

The table lists this clonotype with many counts. The V call is TRBV18, the J call TRBJ2-2; 10 bases fit TRBD1. CDR1 is KGHSH and CDR2 is LQKENI in the germline V gene. The CDR3 contains 16 residues. The V and J ends lost 1 base and 5 bases, in that order; junction bases with no gene match: 4. CDR3 DNA: TGTGCCAGCTCACCACGGAAGGACAGGGGGACCGGGGAGCTGTTTTTT. It yields the protein CASSPRKDRGTGELFF.

Remarks on this clonotype: A much larger clone lies a single base off, so this may be a read error. The chain has TRBV5-1 and TRBJ2-5; 9 bases fit TRBD1. This CDR3 has 14 amino acids. Germline CDR1 reads SGHRS; CDR2 reads YFSETQ. The CDR3 DNA sequence: TGCGCCAGCAGCCGGGACAGGGCAGGAGAGACCCAGTGCTTC. Translated, it gives CASSRDRAGETQCF.

This clonotype was recorded many times. CDR3 sequence: CATLSSGRPRSSYNEQFF. The CDR3 DNA reads TGTGCCACCCTCTCTAGCGGGAGGCCTAGGAGCTCCTACAATGAGCAGTTCTTC. J is TRBJ2-1 and V is TRBV10-3, with 11 bases aligning to TRBD2. The CDR3 is made up of 18 amino acids. After removal of 10 bases from V and 0 bases from J, the junction contained 14 bases not matched to a gene. The germline gives CDR1 ENHRY, CDR2 SYGVKD.

This clonotype was found a few times. The rearrangement uses TRBV20-1 and TRBJ1-2; unclear D gene. V was clipped by 3 bases and J by 1 base, with 9 bases between them. The CDR3 has 13 amino acids. Germline-derived CDR1 and CDR2 are DFQATT and SNEGSKA (reference sequence). The CDR3 loop is CSASPTNNYGYTF. CDR3 bases: TGCAGTGCTAGCCCTACAAATAACTATGGCTACACCTTC.

This clonotype has a count of ten or more. The genes are TRBV3-1 and TRBJ1-2; 7 nucleotides align to TRBD1. Unmatched junction bases numbered 9, after V lost 0 bases and J lost 8 bases. Per germline, CDR1 LGHDT and CDR2 YNNKEL (reference sequence). CDR3 length equals 15 residues. As DNA, the CDR3 is TGTGCCAGCAGCCAAGACAGACAGGGCCTAAGGGGCTACACCTTC. Protein sequence: CASSQDRQGLRGYTF.

The chain employs TRBV19 and TRBJ2-1; the D is unclear. The V gene lost 5 bases and the J gene lost 8 bases, with 16 bases spanning the gap. The V gene's germline CDR1 is LNHDA and CDR2 SQIVND (reference sequence). The CDR3 contains 14 residues. CDR3: CASSVESRRHEQFF. CDR3 nucleotide sequence: TGTGCCAGTAGTGTTGAGAGCCGACGACATGAGCAGTTCTTC.